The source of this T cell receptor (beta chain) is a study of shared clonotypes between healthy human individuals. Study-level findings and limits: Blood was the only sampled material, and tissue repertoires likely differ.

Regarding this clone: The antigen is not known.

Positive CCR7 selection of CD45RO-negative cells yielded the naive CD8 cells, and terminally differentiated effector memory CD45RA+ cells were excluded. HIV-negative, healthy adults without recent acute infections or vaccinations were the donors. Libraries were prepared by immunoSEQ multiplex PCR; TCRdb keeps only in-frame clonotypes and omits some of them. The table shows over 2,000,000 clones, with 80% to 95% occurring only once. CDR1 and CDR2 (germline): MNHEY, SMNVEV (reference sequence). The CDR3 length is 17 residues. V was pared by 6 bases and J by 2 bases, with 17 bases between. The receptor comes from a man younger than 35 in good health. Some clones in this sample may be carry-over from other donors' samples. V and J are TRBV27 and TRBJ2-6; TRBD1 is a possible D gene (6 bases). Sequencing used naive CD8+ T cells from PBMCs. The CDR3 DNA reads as TGTGCCAGCAGACTACAGGGTCCGGCCGCTGGGGCCAACGTCCTGACTTTC. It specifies CASRLQGPAAGANVLTF.